This is a list of T cell receptor beta chains from one sample in a study of T cell responses to AZD1222 COVID-19 vaccine. Produced via immunoSEQ multiplex PCR; TCRdb's table is partial and in-frame only. The sample shows about 180,000 clones, about nine tenths of them seen only once. Sequencing was performed on peripheral blood, taken on day 0 of AZD1222 vaccination. These receptors originate from an adult in good health. CDR3s include the opening cysteine and the closing phenylalanine or tryptophan. Each record gives: clone size, J gene, D gene, V gene, CDR3 protein, CDR3 DNA. A D gene is named only where the DNA matches it firmly. Some rows mark clone size as missing; the rest say once, few, many or name a class of expanded clone.

clone size: .; J gene: TRBJ1-1; D gene: TRBD1; V gene: TRBV6-5; CDR3 protein: CASRRTGSTEAFF; CDR3 DNA: TGTGCCAGCAGGCGGACAGGGAGCACTGAAGCTTTCTTT
clone size: .; J gene: TRBJ1-2; D gene: .; V gene: TRBV12-3/TRBV12-4; CDR3 protein: CASSGLSYGYTF; CDR3 DNA: TGTGCCAGCAGTGGCCTTAGCTATGGCTACACCTTC
clone size: .; J gene: TRBJ2-3; D gene: .; V gene: TRBV27; CDR3 protein: CASSLSPYAGPEGDTQYF; CDR3 DNA: TGTGCCAGCAGTTTATCCCCCTACGCGGGTCCCGAGGGAGATACGCAGTATTTT
clone size: once; J gene: TRBJ1-6; D gene: .; V gene: TRBV28; CDR3 protein: CASSFIGDNSPLHF; CDR3 DNA: TGTGCCAGCAGTTTTATAGGAGATAATTCACCCCTCCACTTT
clone size: .; J gene: TRBJ1-1; D gene: .; V gene: TRBV13; CDR3 protein: CASSFGQGTAFF; CDR3 DNA: TGTGCCAGCAGCTTCGGGCAGGGAACAGCTTTCTTT
clone size: .; J gene: TRBJ1-4; D gene: .; V gene: TRBV5-1; CDR3 protein: CASSLTGATNEKLFF; CDR3 DNA: TGCGCCAGCAGCTTAACAGGAGCAACTAATGAAAAACTGTTTTTT
clone size: .; J gene: TRBJ2-7; D gene: .; V gene: TRBV27; CDR3 protein: CASSLIGRSAYEQYF; CDR3 DNA: TGTGCCAGCAGCTTAATAGGCAGGTCCGCCTACGAGCAGTACTTC
clone size: .; J gene: TRBJ1-5; D gene: TRBD1; V gene: TRBV28; CDR3 protein: CASSHTGDLQPQHF; CDR3 DNA: TGTGCCAGCAGCCACACAGGGGACCTACAGCCCCAGCATTTT
clone size: .; J gene: TRBJ1-1; D gene: .; V gene: TRBV12-3/TRBV12-4; CDR3 protein: CASRVGDGEAFF; CDR3 DNA: TGTGCCAGCAGGGTAGGCGATGGTGAAGCTTTCTTT
clone size: .; J gene: TRBJ1-2; D gene: TRBD1; V gene: TRBV28; CDR3 protein: CASRTGPGQAPYGYTF; CDR3 DNA: TGTGCCAGCAGGACCGGGCCGGGACAGGCGCCCTATGGCTACACCTTC
clone size: .; J gene: TRBJ1-2; D gene: .; V gene: TRBV20-1; CDR3 protein: CSARPNYGYTF; CDR3 DNA: TGCAGTGCCCGACCGAACTATGGCTACACCTTC
clone size: .; J gene: TRBJ1-1; D gene: .; V gene: TRBV27; CDR3 protein: CASSLFSGQAEAFF; CDR3 DNA: TGTGCCAGCAGTTTATTCTCAGGGCAGGCTGAAGCTTTCTTT
clone size: .; J gene: TRBJ1-1; D gene: TRBD1; V gene: TRBV23-1; CDR3 protein: CASSQRNQPTGARTEAFF; CDR3 DNA: TGCGCCAGCAGCCAACGCAACCAACCGACAGGGGCTAGGACTGAAGCTTTCTTT
clone size: .; J gene: TRBJ1-2; D gene: TRBD1; V gene: TRBV7-9; CDR3 protein: CASSQGQAPYGYTF; CDR3 DNA: TGTGCCAGCAGTCAAGGACAGGCCCCCTATGGCTACACCTTC
clone size: .; J gene: TRBJ1-6; D gene: .; V gene: TRBV27; CDR3 protein: CATSWSGDNSPLHF; CDR3 DNA: TGTGCCACCTCCTGGTCCGGAGATAATTCACCCCTCCACTTT
clone size: .; J gene: TRBJ2-3; D gene: TRBD2; V gene: TRBV24-1; CDR3 protein: CATSEPQGGDTDTQYF; CDR3 DNA: TGTGCCACCAGTGAACCTCAGGGAGGGGACACAGATACGCAGTATTTT
clone size: once; J gene: TRBJ2-7; D gene: .; V gene: TRBV19; CDR3 protein: CASSIGVGWEQYF; CDR3 DNA: TGTGCCAGTAGTATAGGAGTCGGGTGGGAGCAGTACTTC
clone size: medium-sized; J gene: TRBJ1-5; D gene: .; V gene: TRBV9; CDR3 protein: CASSRGVSNQPQHF; CDR3 DNA: TGTGCCAGCAGCCGGGGGGTTAGCAATCAGCCCCAGCATTTT
clone size: .; J gene: TRBJ1-4; D gene: .; V gene: TRBV6-5; CDR3 protein: CASTRGGAGNEKLFF; CDR3 DNA: TGTGCCAGCACCCGAGGGGGGGCTGGTAATGAAAAACTGTTTTTT
clone size: .; J gene: TRBJ1-3; D gene: .; V gene: TRBV7-9; CDR3 protein: CASSLDGGSGNTIYF; CDR3 DNA: TGTGCCAGCAGCTTAGATGGGGGTTCTGGAAACACCATATATTTT
clone size: .; J gene: TRBJ2-2; D gene: .; V gene: TRBV7-9; CDR3 protein: CASSLFDSNTGELFF; CDR3 DNA: TGTGCCAGCAGCTTGTTCGACAGCAACACCGGGGAGCTGTTTTTT
clone size: .; J gene: TRBJ2-2; D gene: .; V gene: TRBV9; CDR3 protein: CASNGRANTGELFF; CDR3 DNA: TGTGCCAGCAACGGCAGGGCGAACACCGGGGAGCTGTTTTTT
clone size: .; J gene: TRBJ2-3; D gene: .; V gene: TRBV29-1; CDR3 protein: CSVEADTDTQYF; CDR3 DNA: TGCAGCGTTGAAGCAGACACAGATACGCAGTATTTT
clone size: .; J gene: TRBJ1-4; D gene: .; V gene: TRBV4-1; CDR3 protein: CASSQEGSRLREKLFF; CDR3 DNA: TGCGCCAGCAGCCAAGAGGGCTCCCGCTTGAGGGAAAAACTGTTTTTT
clone size: .; J gene: TRBJ1-5; D gene: .; V gene: TRBV28; CDR3 protein: CASTLRGMGNQPQHF; CDR3 DNA: TGTGCCAGCACCCTGAGGGGAATGGGCAATCAGCCCCAGCATTTT
clone size: .; J gene: TRBJ1-5; D gene: TRBD1; V gene: TRBV18; CDR3 protein: CASSPDRGAQPQHF; CDR3 DNA: TGTGCCAGCTCACCTGACAGGGGAGCTCAGCCCCAGCATTTT
clone size: .; J gene: TRBJ2-1; D gene: .; V gene: TRBV12-3/TRBV12-4; CDR3 protein: CASSFGAREQFF; CDR3 DNA: TGTGCCAGCAGTTTTGGGGCCCGTGAGCAGTTCTTC
clone size: .; J gene: TRBJ1-6; D gene: .; V gene: TRBV30; CDR3 protein: CASLSRGANNSPLHF; CDR3 DNA: TGTGCCTCGCTATCCCGAGGGGCGAATAATTCACCCCTCCACTTT
clone size: .; J gene: TRBJ1-1; D gene: .; V gene: TRBV28; CDR3 protein: CASSLNVLTRDTEAFF; CDR3 DNA: TGTGCCAGCAGTCTTAATGTCCTCACACGGGACACTGAAGCTTTCTTT
clone size: .; J gene: TRBJ1-2; D gene: TRBD1; V gene: TRBV5-5; CDR3 protein: CASSLGPGQGAIYGYTF; CDR3 DNA: TGTGCCAGCAGCTTGGGACCTGGACAGGGGGCGATCTATGGCTACACCTTC
clone size: .; J gene: TRBJ1-2; D gene: TRBD1; V gene: TRBV5-4; CDR3 protein: CASSKGQGGRYGYTF; CDR3 DNA: TGTGCCAGCAGCAAGGGACAGGGGGGGAGGTATGGCTACACCTTC
clone size: .; J gene: TRBJ1-2; D gene: .; V gene: TRBV30; CDR3 protein: CAWRGLRGYGYTF; CDR3 DNA: TGTGCCTGGAGGGGGTTGAGAGGCTATGGCTACACCTTC
clone size: .; J gene: TRBJ1-6; D gene: .; V gene: TRBV27; CDR3 protein: CASTPSEAYNSPLHF; CDR3 DNA: TGTGCCAGCACTCCCTCCGAGGCCTATAATTCACCCCTCCACTTT
clone size: once; J gene: TRBJ1-2; D gene: .; V gene: TRBV5-5; CDR3 protein: CASSFSVGYTF; CDR3 DNA: TGTGCCAGCAGCTTTTCGGTTGGCTACACCTTC
clone size: .; J gene: TRBJ2-3; D gene: TRBD2; V gene: TRBV7-9; CDR3 protein: CASSPGLAGGRTDTQYF; CDR3 DNA: TGTGCCAGCAGCCCCGGACTAGCGGGGGGCCGCACAGATACGCAGTATTTT
clone size: .; J gene: TRBJ1-4; D gene: TRBD1; V gene: TRBV18; CDR3 protein: CASSGQGATNEKLFF; CDR3 DNA: TGTGCCAGCTCAGGACAGGGGGCGACTAATGAAAAACTGTTTTTT
clone size: .; J gene: TRBJ2-3; D gene: .; V gene: TRBV12-3/TRBV12-4; CDR3 protein: CASSLAQNTQYF; CDR3 DNA: TGTGCCAGCAGTTTGGCCCAAAATACGCAGTATTTT
clone size: .; J gene: TRBJ1-2; D gene: .; V gene: TRBV3-1/TRBV3-2; CDR3 protein: CASSQAGSEFTF; CDR3 DNA: TGTGCCAGCAGCCAAGCCGGGAGTGAGTTCACCTTC
clone size: once; J gene: TRBJ1-5; D gene: .; V gene: TRBV12-3/TRBV12-4; CDR3 protein: CASSFRQDQPQHF; CDR3 DNA: TGTGCCAGCAGTTTCCGACAGGATCAGCCCCAGCATTTT
clone size: .; J gene: TRBJ2-2; D gene: .; V gene: TRBV6-5; CDR3 protein: CASKSGTGELFF; CDR3 DNA: TGTGCCAGCAAATCAGGGACCGGGGAGCTGTTTTTT
clone size: .; J gene: TRBJ1-1; D gene: .; V gene: TRBV7-9; CDR3 protein: CASSAWMGRDTEAFF; CDR3 DNA: TGTGCCAGCAGCGCATGGATGGGTAGGGACACTGAAGCTTTCTTT
clone size: .; J gene: TRBJ1-4; D gene: .; V gene: TRBV3-1/TRBV3-2; CDR3 protein: CASSQDHPRKLFF; CDR3 DNA: TGTGCCAGCAGCCAAGATCATCCCCGAAAACTGTTTTTT
clone size: .; J gene: TRBJ2-7; D gene: .; V gene: TRBV18; CDR3 protein: CASSPPVEVYEQYF; CDR3 DNA: TGTGCCAGCTCACCACCGGTGGAAGTCTACGAGCAGTACTTC
clone size: .; J gene: TRBJ2-1; D gene: .; V gene: TRBV5-4; CDR3 protein: CASSSQNPSYNEQFF; CDR3 DNA: TGTGCCAGCAGCTCCCAAAACCCCTCCTACAATGAGCAGTTCTTC
clone size: .; J gene: TRBJ1-2; D gene: .; V gene: TRBV9; CDR3 protein: CASTPRGVPVKANYGYTF; CDR3 DNA: TGTGCCAGCACCCCCCGGGGAGTTCCCGTTAAAGCTAACTATGGCTACACCTTC
clone size: .; J gene: TRBJ1-1; D gene: TRBD1; V gene: TRBV6-6; CDR3 protein: CASSYQQGADTEAFF; CDR3 DNA: TGTGCCAGCAGTTACCAACAGGGGGCTGACACTGAAGCTTTCTTT
clone size: .; J gene: TRBJ1-1; D gene: .; V gene: TRBV5-6; CDR3 protein: CASSLGAGEAFF; CDR3 DNA: TGTGCCAGCAGCTTGGGAGCAGGGGAAGCTTTCTTT
clone size: .; J gene: TRBJ2-2; D gene: .; V gene: TRBV5-1; CDR3 protein: CASSLDTGTGTGELFF; CDR3 DNA: TGCGCCAGCAGCTTGGATACCGGGACCGGCACCGGGGAGCTGTTTTTT
clone size: .; J gene: TRBJ1-5; D gene: .; V gene: TRBV25-1; CDR3 protein: CASSPAGNQPQHF; CDR3 DNA: TGTGCCAGCAGTCCCGCGGGCAATCAGCCCCAGCATTTT
clone size: .; J gene: TRBJ1-2; D gene: .; V gene: TRBV21-1; CDR3 protein: CASSPGLFQMGYTF; CDR3 DNA: TGTGCCAGCAGTCCCGGACTTTTTCAAATGGGCTACACCTTC
clone size: .; J gene: TRBJ1-6; D gene: .; V gene: TRBV9; CDR3 protein: CASSVGQELGSPLHF; CDR3 DNA: TGTGCCAGCAGCGTAGGACAGGAGTTAGGTTCACCCCTCCACTTT
clone size: once; J gene: TRBJ2-5; D gene: TRBD1; V gene: TRBV5-1; CDR3 protein: CASSLSRTGGIQETQYF; CDR3 DNA: TGCGCCAGCAGCTTGTCAAGGACAGGGGGCATTCAAGAGACCCAGTACTTC
clone size: .; J gene: TRBJ2-5; D gene: .; V gene: TRBV7-2; CDR3 protein: CASSWGRAQETQYF; CDR3 DNA: TGTGCCAGCAGCTGGGGACGGGCCCAAGAGACCCAGTACTTC
clone size: once; J gene: TRBJ2-7; D gene: TRBD1; V gene: TRBV27; CDR3 protein: CASRPGQGFSYEQYF; CDR3 DNA: TGTGCCAGCAGACCGGGACAGGGTTTTTCTTACGAGCAGTACTTC
clone size: .; J gene: TRBJ2-7; D gene: .; V gene: TRBV11-2; CDR3 protein: CASSTTAGAIYEQYF; CDR3 DNA: TGTGCCAGCAGCACCACTGCGGGGGCTATCTACGAGCAGTACTTC
clone size: .; J gene: TRBJ1-2; D gene: TRBD1; V gene: TRBV30; CDR3 protein: CAWMGQFYGYTF; CDR3 DNA: TGTGCCTGGATGGGACAGTTCTATGGCTACACCTTC
clone size: once; J gene: TRBJ2-2; D gene: .; V gene: TRBV7-2; CDR3 protein: CASSLGINTGELFF; CDR3 DNA: TGTGCCAGCAGCCTAGGTATAAACACCGGGGAGCTGTTTTTT
clone size: .; J gene: TRBJ1-1; D gene: .; V gene: TRBV9; CDR3 protein: CASSVQGNMVNTEAFF; CDR3 DNA: TGTGCCAGCAGCGTACAGGGGAACATGGTGAACACTGAAGCTTTCTTT
clone size: .; J gene: TRBJ1-4; D gene: TRBD1; V gene: TRBV11-3; CDR3 protein: CASSLGYAQGAANEKLFF; CDR3 DNA: TGTGCCAGCAGCTTAGGATACGCCCAGGGGGCAGCTAATGAAAAACTGTTTTTT